What follows is one T cell receptor beta chain and its context. Antigen: not known. This specimen comes from a study of cytomegalovirus exposure and HLA in healthy donors. Study findings and constraints: A cluster of highly shared sequence variants was likely a sequencing artifact.

Primers for the PCR totalled 60 Vbeta and 13 Jbeta. Measured with immunoSEQ multiplex PCR; TCRdb has only the in-frame clones, and not every one. In the table there are around 120,000 clones, nearly 80% of which are singletons. This CDR3 has 12 amino acids. Germline lookup yields CDR1 SGDLS and CDR2 YYNGEE. The chain couples TRBV9 to TRBJ2-5; TRBD1 is a possible D gene (7 bases). The closer fit of TRBJ2-7 to the DNA end suggests the J call may be wrong. The sequence came from a middle-aged woman in good health and CMV-seronegative. Input material: PBMCs. The DNA for the CDR3 is TGTGCCAGCAGCGTACAGGGGGGCGAGCAGTACTTC. Its protein product is CASSVQGGEQYF.